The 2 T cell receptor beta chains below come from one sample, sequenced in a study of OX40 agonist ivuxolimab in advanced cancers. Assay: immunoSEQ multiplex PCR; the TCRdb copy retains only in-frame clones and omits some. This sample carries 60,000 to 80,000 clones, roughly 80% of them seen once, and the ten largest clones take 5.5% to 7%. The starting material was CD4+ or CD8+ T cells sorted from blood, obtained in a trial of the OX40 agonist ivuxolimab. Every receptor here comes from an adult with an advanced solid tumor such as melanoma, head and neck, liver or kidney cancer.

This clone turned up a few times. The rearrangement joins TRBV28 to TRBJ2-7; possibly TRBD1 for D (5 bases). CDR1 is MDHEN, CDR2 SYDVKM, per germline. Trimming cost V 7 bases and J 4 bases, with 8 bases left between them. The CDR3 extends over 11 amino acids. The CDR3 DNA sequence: TGTGCCAGCACCGCAGGGTACGAGCAGTACGTC. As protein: CASTAGYEQYV.

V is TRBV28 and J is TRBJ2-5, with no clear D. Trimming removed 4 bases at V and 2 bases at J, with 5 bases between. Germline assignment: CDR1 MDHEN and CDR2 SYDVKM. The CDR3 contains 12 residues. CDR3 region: CASSSQQETQYF. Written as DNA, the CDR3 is TGTGCCAGCAGTTCGCAGCAAGAGACCCAGTACTTC. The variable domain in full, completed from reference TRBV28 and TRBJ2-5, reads DVKVTQSSRYLVKRTGEKVFLECVQDMDHENMFWYRQDPGLGLRLIYFSYDVKMKEKGDIPEGYSVSREKKERFSLILESASTNQTSMYLCASSSQQETQYFGPGTRLLVL.